The TCR beta chain under discussion was sequenced for a study of control samples from healthy donors and cancer patients. The table came from immunoSEQ multiplex PCR; TCRdb's copy has only in-frame clones and leaves some out. The sample lists tens of thousands of clones, 95% to 97% occurring once. After removal of 3 bases from V and 6 bases from J, the junction contained 1 base not matched to a gene. CDR1 and CDR2 from the germline V gene are DFQATT and SNEGSKA (reference sequence). The CDR3 covers 13 residues. This receptor was identified in a woman aged 25 to 39 in good health. The V gene is TRBV20-1, the J gene TRBJ2-7; 14 bases align to TRBD2. Sequencing was performed on blood. DNA of the CDR3: TGCAGTGCTAGTGGACTAGCGGGAGGCGAGCAGTACTTC. As protein: CSASGLAGGEQYF.